This T cell receptor beta chain was documented in a study of shared clonotypes between healthy human individuals. General study points: At large depth, rarefaction still showed sorted-subset sequencing to be incomplete. Sampling covered blood only; tissue repertoires likely differ.

Nashville, Tennessee was home to all donors, who were Caucasian adults. The CDR3 is made up of 16 amino acids. Trimming left V 0 bases short and J 0 bases short, with 9 bases between. Germline V gives CDR1 SGHRS, CDR2 YFSETQ. Concerning this clone itself: Antigen: not known.

Sorted-subset replicate PCR reactions were performed with approximately 200 ng DNA, corresponding to roughly 30,000 T cell genomes. Profiling relied on immunoSEQ multiplex PCR, and the TCRdb table lists in-frame clones only, not all of them. Here the sample spans around 1.5 million clones, 95% to 99% being singletons. J is TRBJ2-2 and V is TRBV5-1; D assignment may be TRBD1 or TRBD2 (5 bases each). The source of this sequence is a man in his thirties or forties in good health. Sequences were obtained from naive CD4+ T cells sorted from blood. The subset was: CD45RA+ positively selected. CDR3 region: CASSLVGGANTGELFF. The CDR3 DNA reads TGCGCCAGCAGCTTGGTTGGGGGTGCGAACACCGGGGAGCTGTTTTTT.